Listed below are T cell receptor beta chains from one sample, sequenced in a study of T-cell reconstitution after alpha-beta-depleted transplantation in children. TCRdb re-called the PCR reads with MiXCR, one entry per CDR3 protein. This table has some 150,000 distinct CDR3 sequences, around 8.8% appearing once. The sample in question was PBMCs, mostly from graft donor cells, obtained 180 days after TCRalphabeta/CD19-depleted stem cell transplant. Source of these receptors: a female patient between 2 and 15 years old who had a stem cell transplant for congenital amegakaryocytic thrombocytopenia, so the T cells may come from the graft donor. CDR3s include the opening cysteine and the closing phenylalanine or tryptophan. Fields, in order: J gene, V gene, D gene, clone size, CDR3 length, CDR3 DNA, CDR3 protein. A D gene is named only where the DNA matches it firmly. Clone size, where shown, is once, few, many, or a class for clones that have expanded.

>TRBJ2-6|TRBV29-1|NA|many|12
TGCAGCGTTGAAGCTGGGGCCAACGTCCTGACTTTC
CSVEAGANVLTF
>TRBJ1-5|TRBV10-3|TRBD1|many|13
TGTGCCATCAGCGACAGGGAGGATCAGCCCCAGCATTTT
CAISDREDQPQHF
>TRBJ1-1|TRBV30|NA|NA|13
TGTGCCTGGACCGCCCGGGGGGACACTGAAGCTTTCTTT
CAWTARGDTEAFF
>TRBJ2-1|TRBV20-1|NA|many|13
TGCAGTGCTAGTTTGGGGGCCTACAATGAGCAGTTCTTC
CSASLGAYNEQFF
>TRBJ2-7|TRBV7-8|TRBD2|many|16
TGTGCCAGCAGCCGCCTAGAGCGGGAGGTGGCGTACGAGCAGTACTTC
CASSRLEREVAYEQYF
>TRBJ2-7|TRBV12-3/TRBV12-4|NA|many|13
TGTGCCAGCAGGACCGACAGCTCCTACGAGCAGTACTTC
CASRTDSSYEQYF
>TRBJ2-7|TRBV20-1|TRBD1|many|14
TGCAGTGCTAGGGGGACAGGTACACCCTACGAGCAGTACTTC
CSARGTGTPYEQYF
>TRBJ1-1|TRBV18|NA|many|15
TGTGCCAGCTCACCTGGGGTGGGAGCCGCCTTTGAAGCTTTCTTT
CASSPGVGAAFEAFF
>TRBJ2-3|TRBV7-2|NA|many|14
TGTGCCAGCAGCTTAGGGGCCCGCACAGATACGCAGTATTTT
CASSLGARTDTQYF
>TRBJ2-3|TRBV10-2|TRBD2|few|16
TGCGCCAGCAGACCGGGACTAGCGGGGGGTTCAGATACGCAGTATTTT
CASRPGLAGGSDTQYF
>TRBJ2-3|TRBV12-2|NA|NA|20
TGTGCAAGTCGCTCACAAGTCCATGAGAGCGCGGGACGGGTCCCAGATACGCAGTATTTT
CASRSQVHESAGRVPDTQYF
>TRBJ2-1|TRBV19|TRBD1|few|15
TGTGCCAGTAGTAAGACCGGACAGGGGGCGAGTGAGCAGTTCTTC
CASSKTGQGASEQFF
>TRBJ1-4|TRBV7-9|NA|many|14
TGTGCCAGCAGCTTTTACCAGGGAAATGAAAAACTGTTTTTT
CASSFYQGNEKLFF
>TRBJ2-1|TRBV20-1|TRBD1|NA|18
TGCAGTGCCCAGGCGGGTGGGGTGGGTCGGACAGGGCTTAATGAGCAGTTCTTC
CSAQAGGVGRTGLNEQFF
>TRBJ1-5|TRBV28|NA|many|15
TGTGCCAGCAGCCCTTGGGCTGATAGCAATCAGCCCCAGCATTTT
CASSPWADSNQPQHF
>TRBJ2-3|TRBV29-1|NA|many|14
TGCAGCGTTGTTGCCAGCCCTAGCACAGATACGCAGTATTTT
CSVVASPSTDTQYF
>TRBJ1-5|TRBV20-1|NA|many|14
TGCAGTGCTCAGATTCCAGGGCCCAATCAGCCCCAGCATTTT
CSAQIPGPNQPQHF
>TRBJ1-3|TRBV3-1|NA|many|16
TGTGCCAGCAGCCAAGATCCGGGGAGCTCTGGAAACACCATATATTTT
CASSQDPGSSGNTIYF